This passage covers 25 T cell receptor beta chains from one sample sequenced in a study of cytomegalovirus exposure and HLA in healthy donors. 60 Vbeta and 13 Jbeta primers were used in PCR. Produced via immunoSEQ multiplex PCR; TCRdb's table is partial and in-frame only. The top ten clones hold more than 4% of a sample with about 190,000 clones, less than 85% of them seen once. The sequencing input was PBMCs. These receptors were collected from a man aged 25 to 40 in good health and CMV-seropositive.

J is TRBJ2-3 and V is TRBV5-1; D unclear. Germline CDR1 is SGHRS and CDR2 is YFSETQ. Trimming left V 4 bases short and J 0 bases short, with 12 bases between. This CDR3 contains 15 residues. CDR3 region: CASSGLWSSTDTQYF. As DNA, the CDR3 is TGCGCCAGCAGCGGCCTCTGGTCTAGCACAGATACGCAGTATTTT. Using reference TRBV5-1 and TRBJ2-3 for the parts outside the CDR3, the full variable domain is KAGVTQTPRYLIKTRGQQVTLSCSPISGHRSVSWYQQTPGQGLQFLFEYFSETQRNKGNFPGRFSGRQFSNSRSEMNVSTLELGDSALYLCASSGLWSSTDTQYFGPGTRLTVL.

This chain joins TRBV9 and TRBJ2-7, with D perhaps matching TRBD2 (5 bases). The CDR3 loop spans 14 amino acids. Germline V gene sequence: CDR1 SGDLS, CDR2 YYNGEE. V shed 2 bases and J shed 5 bases, with 14 bases lying between them. The CDR3 is CASSVTSYSHEQYF. The CDR3 DNA reads as TGTGCCAGCAGCGTTACTAGTTATTCCCACGAGCAGTACTTC.

J is TRBJ1-1 and V is TRBV7-2, with D possibly TRBD1 on 6 matching bases. V was trimmed by 1 base and J by 0 bases, leaving 12 bases between them. This CDR3 is built from 16 residues. The germline gives CDR1 SGHTA, CDR2 FQGNSA. CDR3 in amino acids: CASSLGFTGMNTEAFF. CDR3 DNA sequence: TGTGCCAGCAGCTTAGGCTTTACAGGGATGAACACTGAAGCTTTCTTT. The whole variable domain, filled in from reference TRBV7-2 and TRBJ1-1, reads GAGVSQSPSNKVTEKGKDVELRCDPISGHTALYWYRQSLGQGLEFLIYFQGNSAPDKSGLPSDRFSAERTGGSVSTLTIQRTQQEDSAVYLCASSLGFTGMNTEAFFGQGTRLTVV.

J is TRBJ2-5 and V is TRBV4-1, with 8 bases lining up with TRBD2. V trimming: 4 bases; J trimming: 2 bases; junction bases outside the gene matches: 6. CDR1 and CDR2 from the germline V gene are MGHRA and YSYEKL. The CDR3 runs to 15 residues. In DNA form, the CDR3 reads TGCGCCAGCAGCCGACCCGGGACTAGTCAAGAGACCCAGTACTTC. It yields the protein CASSRPGTSQETQYF.

V usage is TRBV10-3 and J usage is TRBJ1-2; 7 bases align to TRBD1. Per germline, CDR1 ENHRY and CDR2 SYGVKD. V shed 11 bases, J shed 2 bases, and the junction held 5 bases outside the gene matches. The CDR3 is made up of 12 amino acids. The DNA of the CDR3 is TGTGCCTGTGGACAGGACAACTATGGCTACACCTTC. Its translation: CACGQDNYGYTF.

The gene calls are TRBV7-2 and TRBJ1-5, with no clear D. The ends were cut back, 2 bases at V and 2 bases at J, with 10 bases in the middle. This CDR3 is built from 15 residues. Per the germline V gene, CDR1 is SGHTA and CDR2 is FQGNSA. The CDR3 loop is CASSLFSRGNQPQHF. The CDR3 region has the DNA TGTGCCAGCAGCTTATTTAGTCGGGGCAATCAGCCCCAGCATTTT.

The gene calls are TRBV5-1 and TRBJ2-2; 12 nucleotides match TRBD2. J was trimmed by 4 bases and V by 4 bases; bases with no gene match: 5. CDR1 SGHRS and CDR2 YFSETQ come from the germline V gene. This CDR3 comprises 16 residues. The CDR3 bases are TGCGCCAGCAGCATGACTAGCGGGGGCGGCACCGGGGAGCTGTTTTTT. This gives the protein CASSMTSGGGTGELFF. Drawing the rest from reference TRBV5-1 and TRBJ2-2, the complete variable domain is KAGVTQTPRYLIKTRGQQVTLSCSPISGHRSVSWYQQTPGQGLQFLFEYFSETQRNKGNFPGRFSGRQFSNSRSEMNVSTLELGDSALYLCASSMTSGGGTGELFFGEGSRLTVL.

In its sample, this clone was seen a few times. CDR3 sequence: CASSEAAANRWQFF. Written as DNA, the CDR3 is TGTGCCAGCAGTGAAGCGGCGGCCAACCGATGGCAGTTCTTC. The chain couples TRBV6-1 to TRBJ2-1; D call uncertain. The ends were cut back, 0 bases at V and 12 bases at J, with 15 bases in the middle. This CDR3 has 14 amino acids. CDR1 is MNHNS and CDR2 is SASEGT in the germline V gene.

J is TRBJ1-1 and V is TRBV7-2; 7 nucleotides match TRBD1. CDR1 and CDR2 from the germline V gene are SGHTA and FQGNSA. This CDR3 spans 14 amino acids. V shed 4 bases, J shed 4 bases, and the junction held 6 bases outside the gene matches. CDR3 in DNA: TGTGCCAGCAGCTCCTCCAGGGGGAGCACTGAAGCTTTCTTT. Encoded protein: CASSSSRGSTEAFF.

Only a few counts were recorded for this clone. The chain has TRBV10-3 and TRBJ2-3; no clear D gene. Germline values: CDR1 ENHRY, CDR2 SYGVKD. V shed 7 bases and J shed 0 bases, with 8 bases lying between them. The length of the CDR3 is 13 residues. This CDR3 reads CAIKWPSTDTQYF. In nucleotides, the CDR3 is TGTGCCATCAAATGGCCTAGCACAGATACGCAGTATTTT.

V is TRBV6-1 and J is TRBJ2-7; 11 bases fit TRBD2. This CDR3 region has 14 residues. The junction had 7 bases not matched to a gene; V was cut back by 0 bases and J by 12 bases. The germline V gene has CDR1 MNHNS and CDR2 SASEGT. This chain's CDR3 is CASSEARLAGSRYF. As DNA, the CDR3 is TGTGCCAGCAGTGAAGCGCGACTAGCGGGGTCGCGGTACTTC.

This clone was observed a handful of times. The rearrangement joins TRBV15 to TRBJ2-1; no firm D call. The CDR3 spans 14 residues. V was shortened by 0 bases and J by 5 bases, with 8 bases between the two germline ends. Germline CDR1 LNHNV, CDR2 YYDKDF (reference sequence). The CDR3 loop reads CATSREARNNEQFF. DNA of the CDR3: TGTGCCACCAGCAGAGAGGCCAGGAACAATGAGCAGTTCTTC.

V and J are TRBV6-6 and TRBJ2-3; 9 bases map to TRBD2. Germline CDR1 is MNHNY and CDR2 is SVGAGI (reference sequence). Losses at the gene ends were 7 bases for V and 6 bases for J; bases not matched to a gene: 11. This CDR3 region has 15 residues. Here the CDR3 reads CASNRRASGADTQYF. In DNA form, the CDR3 reads TGTGCCAGCAACCGGCGGGCTAGCGGGGCCGATACGCAGTATTTT.

The chain has TRBV13 and TRBJ2-2, with D perhaps TRBD1 (5 bases). Germline V gene data show CDR1 as PRHDT and CDR2 as FYEKMQ (reference sequence). Trimming removed 2 bases from V and 5 bases from J, with 6 bases in between. The CDR3 length is 13 residues. The CDR3 DNA reads as TGTGCCAGCAGCTTATCAGGGACCGGGGAGCTGTTTTTT. It encodes CASSLSGTGELFF.

The chain couples TRBV7-2 to TRBJ2-1, with a possible D match to TRBD1 (5 bases). Germline CDR1 is SGHTA and CDR2 is FQGNSA. With 0 bases removed from V and 5 bases from J, the gap between germline ends came to 8 bases. This CDR3 comprises 14 residues. The CDR3 bases are TGTGCCAGCAGCTTAGCCCAGGGCAACAATGAGCAGTTCTTC. Protein sequence: CASSLAQGNNEQFF.

The CDR3 sequence is CASSGAYSNQPQHF. CDR3 DNA: TGTGCCAGCAGCGGTGCCTATAGCAATCAGCCCCAGCATTTT. The chain combines TRBV7-9 with TRBJ1-5, with unresolved D. This CDR3 has 14 residues. Germline assignment: CDR1 SEHNR and CDR2 FQNEAQ (reference sequence). Trimming left V 5 bases short and J 0 bases short, with 8 bases between.

The count of this clone is one. The V gene is TRBV5-6, the J gene TRBJ1-6; a possible D gene is TRBD1 (5 bases). The CDR3 covers 13 residues. Germline-derived CDR1 and CDR2 are SGHDT and YYEEEE. With 4 bases removed from V and 7 bases from J, the gap between germline ends came to 9 bases. CDR3 loop: CASSPNRNSPLHF. The CDR3 region has the DNA TGTGCCAGCAGCCCAAACAGGAATTCACCCCTCCACTTT.

The chain combines TRBV4-1 with TRBJ1-1; a possible D gene is TRBD1 (6 bases). Germline V gene lookup returns CDR1 MGHRA and CDR2 YSYEKL. This CDR3 is built from 16 residues. V lost 2 bases and J 0 bases, leaving 13 bases between the germline ends. CDR3 in DNA: TGCGCCAGCAGCCAATCACCCGACAGGTTGAACACTGAAGCTTTCTTT. Translating gives CASSQSPDRLNTEAFF.

V usage is TRBV7-2 and J usage is TRBJ1-3; tentatively, D is TRBD1 (6 bases). The CDR3 length is 17 residues. Germline values: CDR1 SGHTA, CDR2 FQGNSA. V lost 0 bases to trimming and J lost 0 bases, with 12 bases between them. The CDR3 DNA follows: TGTGCCAGCAGCTTAGCTCCGGGGGGCGCCTCTGGAAACACCATATATTTT. Its translation is CASSLAPGGASGNTIYF.

The rearrangement joins TRBV28 to TRBJ2-1, with D tentatively TRBD2 (6 bases). V was shortened by 5 bases and J by 4 bases, with 18 bases between the two germline ends. This CDR3 has 16 amino acids. Germline V lookup: CDR1 MDHEN, CDR2 SYDVKM. The CDR3 protein is CASSPPGGRSYNEQFF. The CDR3 DNA sequence: TGTGCCAGCAGTCCCCCAGGAGGGAGGAGTTACAATGAGCAGTTCTTC.

V usage is TRBV5-4 and J usage is TRBJ2-1; 10 positions agree with TRBD2. Germline trimming cut 0 bases from V and 3 bases from J; bases unmatched to any gene: 6. The CDR3 has 17 amino acids. Germline lookup yields CDR1 SGHNT and CDR2 YYREEE (reference sequence). The chain's CDR3 is CASSLGSGGALYNEQFF. The CDR3 DNA is TGTGCCAGCAGCTTGGGGAGCGGGGGGGCACTCTACAATGAGCAGTTCTTC.

This chain joins TRBV2 and TRBJ1-1, with TRBD1 as a possible D gene (5 bases). CDR1 and CDR2 from the germline V gene are SNHLY and FYNNEI. This CDR3 contains 15 residues. V lost 2 bases and J lost 0, with 10 bases in between. CDR3 bases: TGTGCCAGCAGTGAAAAGGACACTGTGAACACTGAAGCTTTCTTT. Its translation is CASSEKDTVNTEAFF.

This clone was seen a handful of times. The gene calls are TRBV6-6 and TRBJ2-5; D gene uncertain. The germline V gene encodes CDR1 MNHNY and CDR2 SVGAGI (reference sequence). This CDR3 has 15 residues. Trimming pared 6 bases from V and 2 bases from J, leaving 16 bases between. CDR3 sequence: CASSSSKTSQETQYF. In DNA form, the CDR3 reads TGTGCCAGCAGCTCATCGAAAACTTCGCAAGAGACCCAGTACTTC.

About this clone itself: Other DNA sequences from this sample encode an identical CDR3 as well. The chain carries TRBV5-1 and TRBJ1-1, with D perhaps matching TRBD1 (6 bases). This CDR3 has 14 amino acids. Germline V gives CDR1 SGHRS, CDR2 YFSETQ. V was trimmed by 0 bases and J by 3 bases, leaving 9 bases between them. The CDR3 region has the DNA TGCGCCAGCAGCTTGGGGGACACTTACACTGAAGCTTTCTTT. This gives the protein CASSLGDTYTEAFF.

CDR3: CASSSRRGGVREKLFF. Written as DNA, the CDR3 is TGTGCCAGCAGCTCCCGAAGGGGGGGGGTTAGGGAAAAACTGTTTTTT. V and J are TRBV11-1 and TRBJ1-4; D might be TRBD1 (6 bases). The length of the CDR3 is 16 residues. Per germline, CDR1 SGHAT and CDR2 FQDESV (reference sequence). V shed 4 bases and J shed 8 bases, with 20 bases lying between them.